These 26 T cell receptor beta chains originate from one sample sequenced in a study of blood T cell repertoires in COVID-19. Using immunoSEQ multiplex PCR, the repertoire was profiled, and TCRdb retains in-frame clones only, with some absent. The table records about 150,000 clones, 79% of them present only once. Sequences were obtained from PBMCs or T cells enriched from blood (not recorded which). The origin of the receptors is a woman in her sixties or seventies in a cohort exposed to, infected with or recovered from COVID-19 (not recorded which).

The chain has TRBV4-3 and TRBJ2-7; D is uncertain. This CDR3 comprises 17 residues. V was cut by 0 bases and J by 5 bases, with 20 bases left in between. Germline V gene data show CDR1 as LGHNA and CDR2 as YSLEER. CDR3 loop: CASSQDYNGLTENEQYF. The DNA of the CDR3 is TGCGCCAGCAGCCAAGATTACAACGGATTGACGGAGAACGAGCAGTACTTC.

CDR3 protein: CASSLTGDLEKLFF. CDR3 nucleotides: TGTGCCAGCAGTTTGACAGGGGACCTTGAAAAACTGTTTTTT. V usage is TRBV28 and J usage is TRBJ1-4; the match to TRBD1 covers 8 bases. Trimming took 3 bases from V and 7 from J; bases not matched to a gene: 4. Germline assignment: CDR1 MDHEN and CDR2 SYDVKM. The CDR3 is 14 residues long.

Only a few counts were recorded for this clone. The chain combines TRBV5-7 with TRBJ1-1, with 8 nucleotides matching TRBD1. TRBV5-7 is recorded as an ORF, its role being uncertain. With 4 bases clipped from V and 4 bases from J, the junction kept 15 bases outside the gene matches. The CDR3 covers 17 residues. The CDR3 nucleotides are TGTGCCAGCAGCGGGAGACAGGGGCCGAAATCGCTCACTGAAGCTTTCTTT. Encoded protein: CASSGRQGPKSLTEAFF.

This chain links TRBV2 with TRBJ2-2, with D possibly being TRBD1 (5 bases). V was trimmed by 6 bases and J by 0 bases, leaving 20 bases between them. The germline V gene encodes CDR1 SNHLY and CDR2 FYNNEI. The length of the CDR3 is 18 residues. The CDR3 DNA sequence: TGTGCCAGCAGCGGCTTCGGCAGGGTCGGATCGAACACCGGGGAGCTGTTTTTT. It translates to CASSGFGRVGSNTGELFF.

The chain couples TRBV18 to TRBJ1-1; TRBD1 is a possible D gene (5 bases). Germline V gives CDR1 KGHSH, CDR2 LQKENI. This CDR3 has 15 residues. Trimming removed 6 bases from V and 1 base from J, with 15 bases in between. This chain's CDR3 is CASSSDHGGNTEAFF. The DNA for the CDR3 is TGTGCCAGCTCGTCAGACCACGGGGGGAACACTGAAGCTTTCTTT.

There are a few counts of this clone. The V and J genes are TRBV10-2 and TRBJ1-5; 9 nucleotides agree with TRBD1. With 6 bases clipped from V and 1 base from J, the junction kept 4 bases outside the gene matches. CDR1 WSHSY and CDR2 SAAADI come from the germline V gene. The CDR3 is 15 residues long. As DNA, the CDR3 is TGCGCCAGCAGAACCGGGACAGGGAGCAATCAGCCCCAGCATTTT. Protein: CASRTGTGSNQPQHF.

This clone has more than one count but fewer than ten. The chain carries TRBV10-1 and TRBJ2-7; 10 bases agree with TRBD2. The CDR3 has 14 amino acids. Unmatched junction bases numbered 8, after V lost 6 bases and J lost 6 bases. Germline V CDR1 and CDR2: WNHNN, SYGVQD (reference sequence). CDR3 bases: TGCGCCAGCAGCGGGACTAGCGTTGGTAGCGAGCAGTACTTC. Its translation: CASSGTSVGSEQYF.

Only a few counts were recorded for this clone. This chain connects TRBV3-1 (or the pseudogene TRBV3-2) to TRBJ1-4; 9 bases align to TRBD1. Germline CDR1 LGHDT, CDR2 YNNKEL (reference sequence). The V segment lost 5 bases and the J segment 3 bases; nucleotides outside the gene matches: 4. The CDR3 runs 15 residues. Here the CDR3 reads CASSLQGAANEKLFF. DNA for the CDR3: TGTGCCAGCAGCTTACAGGGGGCGGCTAATGAAAAACTGTTTTTT.

The V and J genes are TRBV30 and TRBJ2-1, with D possibly being TRBD2 (6 bases). This CDR3 has 16 amino acids. V was trimmed by 3 bases and J by 1 base, leaving 16 bases between them. CDR1 is GTSNPN and CDR2 is SVGIG in the germline V gene (reference sequence). CDR3 amino acids: CAWSPRGGLSYNEQFF. CDR3 nucleotides: TGTGCCTGGAGCCCTAGGGGAGGATTGTCCTACAATGAGCAGTTCTTC.

This clone has more than one count but fewer than ten. V usage is TRBV12-3 or TRBV12-4 and J usage is TRBJ1-1; D is unclear. V was trimmed by 6 bases and J by 6 bases, leaving 11 bases between them. The CDR3 covers 12 residues. Written as DNA, the CDR3 is TGTGCCAGCAGCTTCTTCGCAGCTGAAGCTTTCTTT. Translating it yields CASSFFAAEAFF.

This chain links TRBV28 with TRBJ2-1; a possible D gene is TRBD1 (5 bases). Germline-derived CDR1 and CDR2 are MDHEN and SYDVKM. The CDR3 sequence is 20 residues long. Trimming stripped 4 bases from V and 0 bases from J, with 25 bases between. This CDR3 reads CASSSKQNLKGRASYNEQFF. The CDR3 DNA sequence: TGTGCCAGCAGTTCCAAACAGAATTTGAAGGGGCGCGCCTCCTACAATGAGCAGTTCTTC.

The chain combines TRBV2 with TRBJ1-1; 8 bases fit TRBD1. V gave up 8 bases and J gave up 0 bases; unmatched junction bases: 11. The CDR3 loop spans 16 amino acids. Germline V gene sequence: CDR1 SNHLY, CDR2 FYNNEI. The CDR3, as DNA: TGTGCCAGCCGGATACAGGGGGGGGGCATGAACACTGAAGCTTTCTTT. Its translation: CASRIQGGGMNTEAFF.

V is TRBV2 and J is TRBJ2-7, with D perhaps TRBD2 (6 bases). V lost 2 bases to trimming and J lost 6 bases, with 11 bases between them. This CDR3 has 13 amino acids. Germline CDR1 is SNHLY and CDR2 is FYNNEI. The CDR3, as DNA: TGTGCCAGCAGTGAAATCCAGGGAGGCGAGCAGTACTTC. As protein: CASSEIQGGEQYF.

The rearrangement links TRBV2 to TRBJ1-1; D not certain. Germline V gene data show CDR1 as SNHLY and CDR2 as FYNNEI. The CDR3 sequence is 15 residues long. V lost 1 base to trimming and J lost 1 base, with 10 bases between them. CDR3 amino acids: CASSEVGGSNTEAFF. The CDR3 region has the DNA TGTGCCAGCAGTGAAGTTGGCGGATCGAACACTGAAGCTTTCTTT.

As regards this clone: The same CDR3 also results from other DNA sequences found in this sample. This chain links TRBV18 with TRBJ2-1; TRBD2 matches 11 bases. Looked up from germline, CDR1 is KGHSH and CDR2 is LQKENI. The CDR3 loop spans 16 amino acids. Unmatched junction bases numbered 1, after V lost 0 bases and J lost 3 bases. CDR3 in amino acids: CASSPPTSGIYNEQFF. DNA for the CDR3: TGTGCCAGCTCACCACCGACTAGCGGGATCTACAATGAGCAGTTCTTC.

The CDR3 bases are TGTGCCAGCAGCTTTTACGGGAGGTCCAACAATGAGCAGTTCTTC. Protein sequence: CASSFYGRSNNEQFF. V gene TRBV7-2 combines with J gene TRBJ2-1; 7 nucleotides match TRBD2. J lost 5 bases, V lost 3 bases, and 7 bases had no gene match. Germline assignment: CDR1 SGHTA and CDR2 FQGNSA. The length of the CDR3 is 15 residues.

There are a few counts of this clone. J is TRBJ1-3 and V is TRBV18; 7 nucleotides agree with TRBD1. The CDR3 has 14 amino acids. Trimming at V came to 6 bases and at J to 4 bases, leaving 6 bases not matched to a gene. Germline-derived CDR1 and CDR2 are KGHSH and LQKENI. The CDR3 nucleotides are TGTGCCAGCTCCGCTACAGGGGTCGGAAACACCATATATTTT. It is translated as CASSATGVGNTIYF.

CDR3 bases: TGTGCCAGCAGCTCCTCCGGGGGAAGCGAGCAGTACTTC. Translated, it gives CASSSSGGSEQYF. The chain links TRBV5-5 to TRBJ2-7; a possible D gene is TRBD2 (6 bases). Germline lookup yields CDR1 SGHKS and CDR2 YYEKEE (reference sequence). The CDR3 consists of 13 residues. V was trimmed by 3 bases and J by 6 bases, leaving 13 bases between them.

V usage is TRBV6-5 and J usage is TRBJ1-5; 8 bases line up with TRBD1. This CDR3 region has 15 residues. Germline loops: CDR1 MNHEY, CDR2 SVGAGI. V was clipped by 4 bases and J by 2 bases; unmatched bases: 4. CDR3 protein: CASSLGQGGNQPQHF. Here the CDR3 DNA reads TGTGCCAGCAGTTTAGGACAGGGAGGCAATCAGCCCCAGCATTTT.

V usage is TRBV2 and J usage is TRBJ1-1; D gene ambiguous. The germline CDR1 and CDR2 sequences are SNHLY and FYNNEI. The CDR3 is 13 residues long. Trimming took off 6 bases at V and 4 bases at J, with 12 bases between the two ends. This CDR3 is CASSESPGTEAFF. CDR3 DNA: TGTGCCAGCAGCGAGTCCCCGGGCACTGAAGCTTTCTTT.

About this clone: This sample includes further DNA sequences coding for the same CDR3. V and J are TRBV12-3 or TRBV12-4 and TRBJ1-1; no firm D call. This CDR3 has 13 amino acids. Deletions cut 2 bases from V and 1 base from J, with 5 bases between. The CDR3 reads CASSLTGNTEAFF. The CDR3 DNA is TGTGCCAGCAGTTTAACCGGGAACACTGAAGCTTTCTTT.

V and J are TRBV5-1 and TRBJ2-2; 8 nucleotides match TRBD1. Germline V lookup: CDR1 SGHRS, CDR2 YFSETQ. Trimming took 4 bases from V and 0 from J; bases not matched to a gene: 5. This CDR3 is 16 amino acids long. DNA of the CDR3: TGCGCCAGCAGCACACCCAGGGGGCCGAACACCGGGGAGCTGTTTTTT. Its protein is CASSTPRGPNTGELFF.

V gene TRBV27 combines with J gene TRBJ2-3, with D possibly matching TRBD1 (6 bases). This CDR3 is built from 14 residues. The V gene's germline CDR1 is MNHEY and CDR2 SMNVEV (reference sequence). The CDR3 here is CESRDRSYTDTQYF. CDR3 nucleotides: TGTGAGAGTCGAGACAGGAGCTACACAGATACGCAGTATTTT.

The J gene is TRBJ2-7, the V gene TRBV28, with a tentative D call TRBD2 (6 bases). The CDR3 extends over 12 amino acids. Deletions cut 6 bases from V and 7 bases from J, with 13 bases between. CDR1 MDHEN and CDR2 SYDVKM come from the germline V gene. The CDR3 loop reads CASRDTGGEQYF. The CDR3 DNA follows: TGTGCCAGCAGGGACACCGGGGGTGAGCAGTACTTC.

Of note for this clone: Other DNA sequences in the same sample also yield this CDR3. V is TRBV28 and J is TRBJ2-7; no clear D gene. The CDR3 is made up of 12 amino acids. The germline CDR1 and CDR2 sequences are MDHEN and SYDVKM. V lost 4 bases to trimming and J lost 4 bases, with 8 bases between them. In DNA, the CDR3 is TGTGCCAGCAGTTCCCCCGGTTACGAGCAGTACTTC. This translates into CASSSPGYEQYF.

V and J are TRBV5-4 and TRBJ2-5; 14 bases match TRBD2. CDR1 and CDR2 (germline): SGHNT, YYREEE (reference sequence). Unmatched junction bases numbered 5, after V lost 3 bases and J lost 4 bases. The CDR3 contains 16 residues. The CDR3 spells CASSSAGTSGRETQYF. CDR3 coding DNA: TGTGCCAGCAGCTCGGCCGGGACTAGCGGGAGAGAGACCCAGTACTTC.